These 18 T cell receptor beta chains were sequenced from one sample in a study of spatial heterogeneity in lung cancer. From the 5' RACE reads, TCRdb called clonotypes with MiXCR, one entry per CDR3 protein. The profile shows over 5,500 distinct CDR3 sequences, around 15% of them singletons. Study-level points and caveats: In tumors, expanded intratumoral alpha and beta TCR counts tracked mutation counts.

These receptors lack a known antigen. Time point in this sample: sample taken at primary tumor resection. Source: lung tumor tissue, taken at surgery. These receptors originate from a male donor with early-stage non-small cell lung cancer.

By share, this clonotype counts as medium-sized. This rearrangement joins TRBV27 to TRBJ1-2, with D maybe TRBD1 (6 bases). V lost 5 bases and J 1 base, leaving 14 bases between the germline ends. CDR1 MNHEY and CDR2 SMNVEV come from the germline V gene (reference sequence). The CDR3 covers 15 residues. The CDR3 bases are TGTGCCAGCAGTATCAGGGGAAGCGGTAACTATGGCTACACCTTC. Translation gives CASSIRGSGNYGYTF.

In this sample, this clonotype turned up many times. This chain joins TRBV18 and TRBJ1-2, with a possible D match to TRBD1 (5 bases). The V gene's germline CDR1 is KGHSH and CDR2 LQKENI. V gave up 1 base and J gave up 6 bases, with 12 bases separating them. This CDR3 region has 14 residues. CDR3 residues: CASSPQGPLDGYTF. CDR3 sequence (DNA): TGTGCCAGCTCACCACAGGGGCCCTTGGATGGCTACACCTTC.

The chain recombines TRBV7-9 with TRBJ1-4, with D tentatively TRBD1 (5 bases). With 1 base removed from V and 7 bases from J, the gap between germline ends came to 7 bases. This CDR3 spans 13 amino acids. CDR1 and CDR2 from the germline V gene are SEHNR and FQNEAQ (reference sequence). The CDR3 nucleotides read TGTGCCAGCAGCTTAGACGGGACTGAAAAACTGTTTTTT. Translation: CASSLDGTEKLFF.

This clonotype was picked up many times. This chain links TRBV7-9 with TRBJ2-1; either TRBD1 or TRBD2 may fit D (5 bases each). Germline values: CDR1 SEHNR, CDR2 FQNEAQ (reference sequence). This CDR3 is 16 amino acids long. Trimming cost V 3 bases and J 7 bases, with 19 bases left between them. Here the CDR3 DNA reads TGTGCCAGCAGCTTTAATAGTGGGGCGGGCCCAAATGAGCAGTTCTTC. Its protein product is CASSFNSGAGPNEQFF.

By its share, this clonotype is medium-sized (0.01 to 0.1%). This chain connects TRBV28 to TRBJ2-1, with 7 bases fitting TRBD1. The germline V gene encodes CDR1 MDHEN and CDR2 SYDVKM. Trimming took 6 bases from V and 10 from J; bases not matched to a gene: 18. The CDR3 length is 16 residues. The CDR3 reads CASSLTDRVRGREQFF. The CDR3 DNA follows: TGTGCCAGCAGCCTGACTGACAGGGTTAGGGGGCGGGAGCAGTTCTTC.

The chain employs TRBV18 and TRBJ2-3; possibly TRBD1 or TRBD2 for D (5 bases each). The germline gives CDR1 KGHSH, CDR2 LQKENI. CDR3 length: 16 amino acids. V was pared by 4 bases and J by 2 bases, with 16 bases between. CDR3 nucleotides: TGTGCCAGCTCACTGGGACCGAGCACCGTCACAGATACGCAGTATTTT. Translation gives CASSLGPSTVTDTQYF.

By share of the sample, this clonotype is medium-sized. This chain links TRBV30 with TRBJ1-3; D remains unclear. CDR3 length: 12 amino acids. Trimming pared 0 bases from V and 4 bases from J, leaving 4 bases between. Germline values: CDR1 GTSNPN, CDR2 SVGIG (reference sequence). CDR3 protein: CAWSVQGNTIYF. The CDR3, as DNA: TGTGCCTGGAGTGTACAAGGAAACACCATATATTTT. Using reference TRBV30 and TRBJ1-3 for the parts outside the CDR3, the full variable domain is SQTIHQWPATLVQPVGSPLSLECTVEGTSNPNLYWYRQAAGRGLQLLFYSVGIGQISSEVPQNLSASRPQDRQFILSSKKLLLSDSGFYLCAWSVQGNTIYFGEGSWLTVV.

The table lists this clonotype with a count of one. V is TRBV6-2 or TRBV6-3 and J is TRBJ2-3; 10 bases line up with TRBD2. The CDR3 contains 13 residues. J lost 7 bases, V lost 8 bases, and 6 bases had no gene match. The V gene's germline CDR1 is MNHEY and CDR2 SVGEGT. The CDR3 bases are TGTGCCAGCGTTCCTAGCGGGGGACATACGCAGTATTTT. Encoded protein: CASVPSGGHTQYF.

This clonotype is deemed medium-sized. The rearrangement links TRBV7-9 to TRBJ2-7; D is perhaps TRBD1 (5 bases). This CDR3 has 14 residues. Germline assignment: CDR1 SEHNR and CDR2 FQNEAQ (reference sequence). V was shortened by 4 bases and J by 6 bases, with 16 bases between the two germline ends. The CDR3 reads CASSSRAVEGEQYF. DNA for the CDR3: TGTGCCAGCAGCTCCAGGGCGGTCGAAGGCGAGCAGTACTTC.

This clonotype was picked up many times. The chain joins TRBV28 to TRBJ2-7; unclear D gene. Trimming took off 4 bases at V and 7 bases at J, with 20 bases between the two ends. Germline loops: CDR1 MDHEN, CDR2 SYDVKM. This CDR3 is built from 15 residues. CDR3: CASSSTKDISEEQYF. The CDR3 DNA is TGTGCCAGCAGTTCAACTAAGGATATCTCTGAGGAGCAGTACTTC. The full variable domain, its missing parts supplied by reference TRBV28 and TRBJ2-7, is DVKVTQSSRYLVKRTGEKVFLECVQDMDHENMFWYRQDPGLGLRLIYFSYDVKMKEKGDIPEGYSVSREKKERFSLILESASTNQTSMYLCASSSTKDISEEQYFGPGTRLTVT.

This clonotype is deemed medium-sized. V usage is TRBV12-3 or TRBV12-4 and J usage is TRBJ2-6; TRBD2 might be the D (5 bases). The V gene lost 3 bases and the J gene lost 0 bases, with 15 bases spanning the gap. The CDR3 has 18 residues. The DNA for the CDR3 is TGTGCCAGCAGTTTCCGGGCTAGCCCGAACTCTGGGGCCAACGTCCTGACTTTC. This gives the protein CASSFRASPNSGANVLTF.

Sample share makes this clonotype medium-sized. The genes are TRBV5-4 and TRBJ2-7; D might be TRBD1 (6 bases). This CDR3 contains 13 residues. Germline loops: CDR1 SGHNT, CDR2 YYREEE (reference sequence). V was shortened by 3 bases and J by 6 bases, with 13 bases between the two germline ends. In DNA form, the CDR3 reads TGTGCCAGCAGCTCGACAGGTGGGGGCGAGCAGTACTTC. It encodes CASSSTGGGEQYF.

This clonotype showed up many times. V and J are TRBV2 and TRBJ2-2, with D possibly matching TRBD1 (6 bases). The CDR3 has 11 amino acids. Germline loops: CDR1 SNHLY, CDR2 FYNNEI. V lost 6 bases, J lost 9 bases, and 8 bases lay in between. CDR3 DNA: TGTGCCAGCAGGGGGGCCTGGGAGCTGTTTTTT. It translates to CASRGAWELFF.

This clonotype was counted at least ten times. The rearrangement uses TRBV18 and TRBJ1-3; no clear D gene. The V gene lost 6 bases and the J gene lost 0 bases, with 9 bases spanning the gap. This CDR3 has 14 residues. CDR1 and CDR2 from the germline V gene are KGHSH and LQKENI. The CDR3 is CASSWDTSGNTIYF. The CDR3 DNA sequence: TGTGCCAGCTCGTGGGATACCTCTGGAAACACCATATATTTT.

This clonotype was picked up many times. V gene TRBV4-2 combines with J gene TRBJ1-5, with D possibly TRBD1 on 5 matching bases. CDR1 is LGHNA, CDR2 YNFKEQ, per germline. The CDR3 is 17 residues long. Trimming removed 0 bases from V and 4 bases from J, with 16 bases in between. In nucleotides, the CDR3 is TGTGCCAGCAGCCAAGATACATTTCAGGGTTCGAATCAGCCCCAGCATTTT. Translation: CASSQDTFQGSNQPQHF.

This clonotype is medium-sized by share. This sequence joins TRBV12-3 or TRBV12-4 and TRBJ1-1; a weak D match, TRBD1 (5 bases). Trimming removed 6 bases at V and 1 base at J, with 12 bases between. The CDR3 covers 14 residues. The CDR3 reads CASSLTQGNTEAFF. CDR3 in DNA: TGTGCCAGCAGCCTAACCCAGGGGAACACTGAAGCTTTCTTT.

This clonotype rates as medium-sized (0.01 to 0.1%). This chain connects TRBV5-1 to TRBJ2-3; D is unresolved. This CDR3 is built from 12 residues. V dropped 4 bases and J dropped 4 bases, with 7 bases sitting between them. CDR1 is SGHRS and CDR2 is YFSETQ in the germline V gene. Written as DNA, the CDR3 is TGCGCCAGCAGCGCGGACGCAGATACGCAGTATTTT. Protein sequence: CASSADADTQYF.

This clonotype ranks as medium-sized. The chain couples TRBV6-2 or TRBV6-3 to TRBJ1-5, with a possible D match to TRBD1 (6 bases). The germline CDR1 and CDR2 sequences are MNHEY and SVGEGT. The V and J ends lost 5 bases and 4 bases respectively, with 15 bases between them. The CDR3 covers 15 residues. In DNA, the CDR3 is TGTGCCAGCAGTACCTATACAGGGTCGAATCAGCCCCAGCATTTT. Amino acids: CASSTYTGSNQPQHF.